A single sample is the source of the 10 T cell receptor beta chains below, sequenced in a study of Graves' ophthalmopathy and Graves' hyperthyroidism. RNA served as the template for amplifying TCR beta CDR3 regions. Second-round multiplex PCR came after a first-round RT-PCR that employed HTBI primers. TCRdb itself ran the multiplex PCR reads through MiXCR, one entry per CDR3 protein. This sample yields about 480,000 distinct CDR3 sequences, of which roughly an eighth are seen a single time; roughly 9.8% belongs to the top ten. The specimen was blood. The receptors were sampled from a woman aged 25 to 39 with Graves' ophthalmopathy.

This clonotype has ten or more counts. The J gene is TRBJ1-2, the V gene TRBV6-5; D remains unclear. Germline CDR1 MNHEY, CDR2 SVGAGI. Deletions cut 0 bases from V and 8 bases from J, with 13 bases between. The CDR3 runs to 14 residues. The CDR3 coding sequence is TGTGCCAGCAGTTACTCGAAGGGTCTTGGGGGCTACACCTTC. Residues: CASSYSKGLGGYTF.

This clonotype came up a few times. This chain uses TRBV13 with TRBJ2-5; the match to TRBD2 covers 7 bases. V lost 2 bases, J lost 4 bases, and 10 bases stayed unmatched. This CDR3 has 16 amino acids. CDR1 and CDR2 (germline): PRHDT, FYEKMQ (reference sequence). The DNA of the CDR3 is TGTGCCAGCAGCTTAAAGAGCGGGGAGTTCCCAGAGACCCAGTACTTC. Residues: CASSLKSGEFPETQYF.

This clonotype occurred many times. CDR3 nucleotides: TGTGCCAGCATCCGAACCAGGACAGGAAACTACGAGCAGTACTTC. Translated, it gives CASIRTRTGNYEQYF. The chain uses TRBV6-1 and TRBJ2-7; TRBD1 agrees at 7 bases. V shed 7 bases and J 3 bases; nucleotides not matched to a gene: 12. Germline assignment: CDR1 MNHNS and CDR2 SASEGT. The CDR3 runs to 15 residues.

This clonotype was seen a few times. V usage is TRBV30 and J usage is TRBJ1-1; TRBD1 agrees at 9 bases. Germline values: CDR1 GTSNPN, CDR2 SVGIG (reference sequence). The CDR3 has 15 amino acids. The V and J ends lost 0 bases and 10 bases, in that order; junction bases with no gene match: 12. The CDR3 sequence is CAWSVGTGSGLAAFF. The CDR3 DNA reads TGTGCCTGGAGTGTAGGGACAGGGAGCGGCTTGGCAGCTTTCTTT.

V usage is TRBV11-2 and J usage is TRBJ2-7; either TRBD1 or TRBD2 may fit D (5 bases each). Trimming took off 1 base at V and 2 bases at J, with 15 bases between the two ends. Germline CDR1 reads SGHAT; CDR2 reads FQNNGV. This CDR3 contains 16 residues. The CDR3 loop reads CASSLGLGTPPYEQYF. The CDR3 bases are TGTGCCAGCAGCTTAGGTTTGGGGACCCCTCCCTACGAGCAGTACTTC.

In this sample, this clonotype turned up many times. The gene calls are TRBV5-1 and TRBJ2-7, with D possibly being TRBD1 (6 bases). The V end lost 0 bases, the J end lost 6 bases, and 10 bases lay between the germline ends. The CDR3 runs to 13 residues. Germline lookup yields CDR1 SGHRS and CDR2 YFSETQ. The CDR3 DNA sequence: TGCGCCAGCAGCTTGGACAGGGACATCGAGCAGTACTTC. Its translation: CASSLDRDIEQYF.

This clonotype was seen repeatedly, ten times or more. The rearrangement joins TRBV6-1 to TRBJ2-7; unclear D gene. V lost 6 bases and J 1 base, leaving 16 bases between the germline ends. CDR3 length: 15 residues. From germline, CDR1 is MNHNS and CDR2 SASEGT. In DNA form, the CDR3 reads TGTGCCAGCAGCCTCTTCAGTAGGAGTTCCTACGAGCAGTACTTC. Translated, it gives CASSLFSRSSYEQYF.

The rearrangement links TRBV6-1 to TRBJ2-2, with 7 bases identical to TRBD2. V gave up 5 bases and J gave up 5 bases; unmatched junction bases: 8. This CDR3 contains 15 residues. Germline V gives CDR1 MNHNS, CDR2 SASEGT. CDR3 nucleotide sequence: TGTGCCAGCAGTCGAACCCGGGGGGAGACCGGGGAGCTGTTTTTT. It translates to CASSRTRGETGELFF.

This clonotype occurred many times. The chain combines TRBV6-1 with TRBJ2-7; 13 bases fit TRBD2. The ends lost 5 bases at V and 2 bases at J; junction bases unmatched: 12. Germline CDR1 MNHNS, CDR2 SASEGT. The CDR3 spans 18 residues. CDR3 DNA sequence: TGTGCCAGCAGTAAGTCGGGACTAGCGGGGCGAGAAACCTACGAGCAGTACTTC. This gives the protein CASSKSGLAGRETYEQYF.

This clonotype was observed at least ten times. The CDR3 nucleotides are TGTGCCAGCAGTCGAGGACAGGGGGCCTTAGAGACCCAGTACTTC. It encodes CASSRGQGALETQYF. This sequence joins TRBV27 and TRBJ2-5; 11 bases align to TRBD1. CDR1 is MNHEY, CDR2 SMNVEV, per germline (reference sequence). This CDR3 spans 15 amino acids. Trimming took 5 bases from V and 4 from J; bases not matched to a gene: 6.